The 27 T cell receptor beta chains presented below share a single source sample, sequenced in a study of T cell repertoires in cytomegalovirus infection. TCRdb called the reads again in MiXCR, with one record for every CDR3 protein. Seen here are approximately 910,000 distinct CDR3 sequences, about 33% observed once, and the top ten hold over 10%. These receptors lack a known antigen. The material sequenced was cultured CD8+ T cells from PBMCs, taken from culture after CMV antigen stimulation. Every receptor here comes from a human donor in good health (CMV status not recorded). Some clones in this sample may be carry-over from other donors' samples.

V and J are TRBV7-2 and TRBJ2-5; the match to TRBD2 covers 11 bases. Germline CDR1 reads SGHTA; CDR2 reads FQGNSA. Trimming took 5 bases from V and 2 from J; bases not matched to a gene: 7. This CDR3 is 16 amino acids long. CDR3 in DNA: TGTGCCAGCAGCCGTACTAGCGGGGGCCTTCAAGAGACCCAGTACTTC. It translates to CASSRTSGGLQETQYF.

Concerning this clonotype itself: An end of the junction does not agree with germline; a read error may underlie this. This chain connects TRBV7-6 to TRBJ2-3; D is tentatively TRBD1 or TRBD2 (5 bases each). The CDR3 is 14 residues long. Per the germline V gene, CDR1 is SGHVS and CDR2 is FNYEAQ. The DNA of the CDR3 is TGTGCCAGCAGCTTAGGGGGGATCACAGATGCGCAGTATTTT. This codes for CASSLGGITDAQYF.

The chain is built from TRBV7-9 and TRBJ2-7, with no clear D. V was shortened by 6 bases and J by 3 bases, with 15 bases between the two germline ends. Germline CDR1 is SEHNR and CDR2 is FQNEAQ (reference sequence). This CDR3 contains 14 residues. The DNA of the CDR3 is TGTGCCAGCAGTATAGAACAGAGAATCTACGAGCAGTACTTC. As protein: CASSIEQRIYEQYF.

Points on this clonotype: This may be a read error: a much more frequent sequence differs by one nucleotide. V is TRBV7-8 and J is TRBJ1-6; D not certain. Germline lookup yields CDR1 SGHVS and CDR2 FQNEAQ. The CDR3 sequence is 13 residues long. Trimming took off 5 bases at V and 9 bases at J, with 11 bases between the two ends. The CDR3 DNA sequence: TGTGCCAGCAGCCCAGTAGGAATTTCACCCCTCCACTTT. Protein: CASSPVGISPLHF.

A few counts support this clonotype. V usage is TRBV28 and J usage is TRBJ2-3; 7 bases match TRBD1. The length of the CDR3 is 16 residues. Losses at the gene ends were 2 bases for V and 0 bases for J; bases not matched to a gene: 5. Germline lookup yields CDR1 MDHEN and CDR2 SYDVKM. The CDR3 coding sequence is TGTGCCAGCAGTTTACGACAGGGACGGAGCACAGATACGCAGTATTTT. This encodes CASSLRQGRSTDTQYF.

This chain uses TRBV5-1 with TRBJ2-1; D is possibly TRBD1 or TRBD2 (5 bases each). The CDR3 covers 15 residues. Germline CDR1 and CDR2: SGHRS and YFSETQ. Trimming removed 4 bases at V and 10 bases at J, with 21 bases between. CDR3: CASSEIFGTLEEQFF. The CDR3 bases are TGCGCCAGCAGCGAGATCTTCGGGACGCTAGAGGAGCAGTTCTTC.

For this clonotype: A read error may be the cause here, since a much bigger clone is one base away. The J gene is TRBJ2-1, the V gene TRBV7-8; D possibly corresponds to TRBD2 (6 bases). CDR1 SGHVS and CDR2 FQNEAQ come from the germline V gene. The V end was cut by 0 bases, the J end by 9 bases, with 18 bases between. The CDR3 runs 16 residues. The CDR3 coding sequence is TGTGCCAGCAGCTTAGCGTCGGTGGGGGGTGGCGGTGAGCAGTTCTTC. It yields the protein CASSLASVGGGGEQFF. The variable domain in full, completed from reference TRBV7-8 and TRBJ2-1, reads GAGVSQSPRYKVAKRGQDVALRCDPISGHVSLFWYQQALGQGPEFLTYFQNEAQLDKSGLPSDRFFAERPEGSVSTLKIQRTQQEDSAVYLCASSLASVGGGGEQFFGPGTRLTVL.

This clonotype occurred a few times. The V gene is TRBV12-3 or TRBV12-4, the J gene TRBJ1-2, with D hard to call. Trimming pared 3 bases from V and 8 bases from J, leaving 16 bases between. The CDR3 runs to 14 residues. The CDR3 region has the DNA TGTGCCAGCAGTTTCGATTTACAGTACGAGGGCTACACCTTC. Its translation: CASSFDLQYEGYTF.

This clonotype was picked up a small number of times. The genes are TRBV12-3 or TRBV12-4 and TRBJ2-2; TRBD2 matches at 7 bases. The V segment lost 5 bases and the J segment 6 bases; nucleotides outside the gene matches: 9. CDR3 length equals 15 residues. The CDR3 region has the DNA TGTGCCAGCAGTCCCAGCGGGGCCCTGTCCGGGGAGCTGTTTTTT. Amino acids: CASSPSGALSGELFF.

The gene calls are TRBV7-3 and TRBJ2-1; maybe TRBD2 (7 bases). From germline, CDR1 is SGHTA and CDR2 FQGTGA. Trimming cost V 3 bases and J 10 bases, with 16 bases left between them. The CDR3 runs 14 residues. The CDR3 here is CASSFGEGGQEQFF. CDR3 in DNA: TGTGCCAGCAGCTTTGGGGAGGGGGGCCAGGAGCAGTTCTTC.

In the case of this clonotype: The conserved phenylalanine or tryptophan is not found at the CDR3 terminus, so this likely reflects a read error. The chain carries TRBV6-5 and TRBJ1-1, with D possibly being TRBD1 (6 bases). Germline loops: CDR1 MNHEY, CDR2 SVGAGI. This CDR3 is built from 15 residues. V gave up 3 bases and J gave up 1 base, with 12 bases separating them. The CDR3 loop is CASSYEGVPNTEAFY. The CDR3 bases are TGTGCCAGCAGTTATGAGGGGGTACCGAACACTGAAGCTTTCTAT.

This clonotype came up a few times. The rearrangement joins TRBV7-9 to TRBJ2-1; maybe TRBD1 (6 bases). The ends were cut back, 4 bases at V and 2 bases at J, with 15 bases in the middle. Germline CDR1 is SEHNR and CDR2 is FQNEAQ (reference sequence). The CDR3 runs 16 residues. DNA for the CDR3: TGTGCCAGCAGCTCTACGGGACACGAGGCCTACAATGAGCAGTTCTTC. This sequence encodes CASSSTGHEAYNEQFF.

This clonotype was counted a few times. The chain joins TRBV12-3 or TRBV12-4 to TRBJ1-5; D possibly corresponds to TRBD1 (5 bases). The CDR3 extends over 13 amino acids. Trimming took off 8 bases at V and 6 bases at J, with 14 bases between the two ends. The CDR3 is CASWGGGFQPQHF. Here the CDR3 DNA reads TGTGCCAGCTGGGGGGGTGGGTTTCAGCCCCAGCATTTT.

This clonotype was seen ten or more times. This chain joins TRBV7-6 and TRBJ2-1; 9 bases map to TRBD2. The CDR3 has 17 residues. V lost 1 base, J lost 0 bases, and 4 bases stayed unmatched. From germline, CDR1 is SGHVS and CDR2 FNYEAQ. CDR3 sequence reads: CASSLGSAGGSYNEQFF. DNA of the CDR3: TGTGCCAGCAGCTTAGGATCAGCGGGGGGCTCCTACAATGAGCAGTTCTTC. Based on the CDR3 plus reference TRBV7-6 and TRBJ2-1, the full variable domain is GAGVSQSPRYKVTKRGQDVALRCDPISGHVSLYWYRQALGQGPEFLTYFNYEAQQDKSGLPNDRFSAERPEGSISTLTIQRTEQRDSAMYRCASSLGSAGGSYNEQFFGPGTRLTVL.

The V gene is TRBV2, the J gene TRBJ1-1, with D tentatively TRBD1 (5 bases). Germline CDR1 SNHLY, CDR2 FYNNEI. V lost 7 bases and J lost 0, with 15 bases in between. The CDR3 extends over 15 amino acids. The CDR3 region is CASKGGVSVNTEAFF. The CDR3 bases are TGTGCCAGCAAAGGAGGGGTGTCTGTGAACACTGAAGCTTTCTTT.

J is TRBJ2-1 and V is TRBV7-4, with TRBD2 matching over 7 bases. Germline trimming cut 6 bases from V and 4 bases from J; bases unmatched to any gene: 15. The CDR3 runs 17 residues. Germline CDR1 is SGHVT and CDR2 is SQSDAQ. CDR3 coding DNA: TGTGCCAGCAGGGAACTAGCGTCGGCCTCGTTTTACAATGAGCAGTTCTTC. It codes for CASRELASASFYNEQFF.

This clonotype appeared a few times. The genes are TRBV10-3 and TRBJ1-2; possibly TRBD1 for D (6 bases). The germline gives CDR1 ENHRY, CDR2 SYGVKD. Trimming cost V 7 bases and J 3 bases, with 15 bases left between them. CDR3 length: 14 residues. CDR3 region: CAIKGAGDYYGYTF. The CDR3 DNA reads as TGTGCCATCAAAGGGGCAGGGGACTACTATGGCTACACCTTC.

This clonotype was seen many times. This chain uses TRBV12-3 or TRBV12-4 with TRBJ1-5; D is undetermined. The CDR3 is 12 amino acids. The V end was cut by 5 bases, the J end by 6 bases, with 8 bases between. The CDR3 sequence: CASSPGRQPQHF. The CDR3, as DNA: TGTGCCAGCAGTCCCGGTCGTCAGCCCCAGCATTTT.

Regarding this clonotype: A junction end diverges from the germline sequence, so it may reflect a read error. This chain joins TRBV5-1 and TRBJ2-7, with TRBD1 matching 8 bases. This CDR3 has 13 residues. Per the germline V gene, CDR1 is SGHRS and CDR2 is YFSETQ. CDR3 DNA sequence: TGCACCAGCAGCTTGGGACAGGCCTACGAGCAGTACTTC. Translation: CTSSLGQAYEQYF.

This clonotype appeared a few times. The chain combines TRBV24-1 with TRBJ1-1, with a tentative D call TRBD1 (5 bases). The CDR3 length is 14 residues. Germline lookup yields CDR1 KGHDR and CDR2 SFDVKD. With 7 bases removed from V and 1 base from J, the gap between germline ends came to 12 bases. CDR3 region: CATRPGRGNTEAFF. CDR3 sequence (DNA): TGTGCCACCAGACCGGGACGGGGGAACACTGAAGCTTTCTTT.

In this sample, this clonotype turned up once. CDR3 sequence (DNA): TGCAGTGCCCCCGAGGTGCGGCTCGGGGCCGAGCAGTACTTC. It yields the protein CSAPEVRLGAEQYF. This rearrangement joins TRBV20-1 to TRBJ2-7, with D possibly being TRBD1 or TRBD2 (5 bases each). The germline V and J ends were trimmed by 6 bases and 6 bases, with 21 bases remaining between them. The CDR3 is 14 amino acids. Germline V gene sequence: CDR1 DFQATT, CDR2 SNEGSKA (reference sequence).

The sample holds a few counts of this clonotype. This chain joins TRBV11-2 and TRBJ2-5; no reliable D call. This CDR3 has 15 amino acids. Germline lookup yields CDR1 SGHAT and CDR2 FQNNGV. V lost 1 base and J 0 bases, leaving 9 bases between the germline ends. This chain's CDR3 is CASSLAHSYQETQYF. The CDR3 region has the DNA TGTGCCAGCAGCTTAGCCCATTCGTACCAAGAGACCCAGTACTTC. Full variable domain (remainder filled in from reference TRBV11-2 and TRBJ2-5): EAGVAQSPRYKIIEKRQSVAFWCNPISGHATLYWYQQILGQGPKLLIQFQNNGVVDDSQLPKDRFSAERLKGVDSTLKIQPAKLEDSAVYLCASSLAHSYQETQYFGPGTRLLVL.

The rearrangement uses TRBV12-3 or TRBV12-4 and TRBJ2-1; tentative D call: TRBD2 (5 bases). The CDR3 is 15 amino acids. V lost 10 bases and J 8 bases, leaving 24 bases between the germline ends. CDR3 DNA sequence: TGTGCCAACACCCTCGACGGTCAAGGGAGTTATGAGCAGTTCTTC. This sequence encodes CANTLDGQGSYEQFF.

This clonotype was seen only a few times. The chain couples TRBV11-2 to TRBJ2-1, with a weak D call TRBD1 (5 bases). Looked up from germline, CDR1 is SGHAT and CDR2 is FQNNGV. The CDR3 runs to 14 residues. Trimming removed 5 bases from V and 9 bases from J, with 17 bases in between. This chain's CDR3 is CASSPSQGWSEQFF. DNA of the CDR3: TGTGCCAGCAGCCCCTCCCAGGGATGGAGTGAGCAGTTCTTC.

The chain employs TRBV28 and TRBJ2-5; tentative D call: TRBD1 (6 bases). From germline, CDR1 is MDHEN and CDR2 SYDVKM. Trimming took 2 bases from V and 1 from J, leaving 14 bases between them. The length of the CDR3 is 16 residues. The CDR3 reads CASSLLSNRAQETQYF. CDR3 DNA sequence: TGTGCCAGCAGTTTACTATCTAACAGGGCCCAAGAGACCCAGTACTTC.

In this sample, this clonotype turned up many times. The chain uses TRBV7-2 and TRBJ1-2, with TRBD1 matching over 12 bases. With 7 bases clipped from V and 7 bases from J, the junction kept 13 bases outside the gene matches. Germline lookup yields CDR1 SGHTA and CDR2 FQGNSA. This CDR3 is built from 16 residues. The DNA for the CDR3 is TGTGCCAGCACTCATAGCTCCGGGACAGGGGGCGTTGGCTACACCTTC. This encodes CASTHSSGTGGVGYTF.

The CDR3 nucleotides read TGCGCCAGCAGTGAAGCCCCGAGCACCGGGGAGCTGTTTTTT. It translates to CASSEAPSTGELFF. The chain recombines TRBV10-1 with TRBJ2-2; D not certain. The CDR3 sequence is 14 residues long. Trimming took off 3 bases at V and 4 bases at J, with 9 bases between the two ends. Per germline, CDR1 WNHNN and CDR2 SYGVQD (reference sequence).